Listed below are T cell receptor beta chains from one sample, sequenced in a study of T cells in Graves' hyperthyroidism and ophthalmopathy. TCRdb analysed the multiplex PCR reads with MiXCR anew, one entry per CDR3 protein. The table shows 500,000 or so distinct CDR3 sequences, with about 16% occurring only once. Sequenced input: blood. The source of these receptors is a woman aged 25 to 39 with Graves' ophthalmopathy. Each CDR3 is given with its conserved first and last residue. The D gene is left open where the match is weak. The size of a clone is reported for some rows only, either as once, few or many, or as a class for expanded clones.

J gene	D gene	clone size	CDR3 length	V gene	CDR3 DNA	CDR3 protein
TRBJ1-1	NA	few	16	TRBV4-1	TGCGCCAGCAGCCCCTTTTTCACAACAGAGAACACTGAAGCTCTCTTT	CASSPFFTTENTEALF
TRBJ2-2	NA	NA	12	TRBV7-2	TGTGCCAGCAGCCACTTCACCGGGGAGCTGTTTTTT	CASSHFTGELFF
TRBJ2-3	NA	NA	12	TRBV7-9	TGTGCCAGCAGCGCCGCCCCAGATACGCAGTATTTT	CASSAAPDTQYF
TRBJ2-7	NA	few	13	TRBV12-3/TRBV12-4	TGTGCCAGCAGTTTGGAGGGGTGGCACGAGCAGTACTTC	CASSLEGWHEQYF
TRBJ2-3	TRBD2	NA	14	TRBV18	TGTGCCAGCTCACCTTTCCAGCGGGAGAGGGGGCAGTATTTT	CASSPFQRERGQYF
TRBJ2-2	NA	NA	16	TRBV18	TGTGCCAGCTCACCACTAGGCAGGGTGAACACCGGGGAGCTGTTTTTT	CASSPLGRVNTGELFF
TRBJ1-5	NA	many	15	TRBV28	TGTGCCAGCAATTCCCCAGAGATGTATCTTCAGCCCCAGCATTTT	CASNSPEMYLQPQHF
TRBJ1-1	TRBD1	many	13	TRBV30	TGTGCCTGGAGGAGACAGGGGAACACTGAAGCTTTCTTT	CAWRRQGNTEAFF
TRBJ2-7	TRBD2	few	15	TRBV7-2	TGTGCCAGCAGCCGATCCGGGGGGAGTCTTGGCGAGCAGTACTTC	CASSRSGGSLGEQYF
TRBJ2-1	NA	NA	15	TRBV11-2	TGTGCCAGCAGCTCCACTTCGGTATTACCCAATGAGCAGTTCTTC	CASSSTSVLPNEQFF
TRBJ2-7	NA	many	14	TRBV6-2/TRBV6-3	TGTGCCAGCAGCTTCTGGGGTGTGACCTACGAGCAGTACTTC	CASSFWGVTYEQYF
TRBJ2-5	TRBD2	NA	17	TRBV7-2	TGTGCCAGCAGCTCTAGGTTTCGAACTAGCGGCGTAGAGACCCAGTACTTC	CASSSRFRTSGVETQYF
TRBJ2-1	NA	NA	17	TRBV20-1	TGCAGTGCTAAAGTTGGACACGGGGAAAAAACCTACAATGAGCAGTTCTTC	CSAKVGHGEKTYNEQFF
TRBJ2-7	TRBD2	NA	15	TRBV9	TGTGCCAGCGGGGGGGAACTACCAGACTACTACGAGCAGTACTTC	CASGGELPDYYEQYF
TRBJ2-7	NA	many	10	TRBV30	TGTGCCTTGGGGGTACACGAGCAGTACTTC	CALGVHEQYF
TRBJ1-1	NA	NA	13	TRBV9	TGTGCCAGCAGCGTAATTGGGGGCTCTGAAGCTTTCTTT	CASSVIGGSEAFF
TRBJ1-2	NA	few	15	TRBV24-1	TGTGCCACCAGTGACTCGGGTCGTACGCACTATGGCTACACCTTC	CATSDSGRTHYGYTF
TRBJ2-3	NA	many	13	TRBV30	TGTGCCTGGAGCAGGTCTTGGGCAGATACGCAGTATTTT	CAWSRSWADTQYF
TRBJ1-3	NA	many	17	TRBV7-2	TGTGCCAGCAGCCTCATGCCCGGACAGACTTCTGGAAACACCATATATTTT	CASSLMPGQTSGNTIYF
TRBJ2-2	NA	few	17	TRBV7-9	TGTGCCAGCAGCCCCCCTCCGGGCCTCGCGAGGGCCGGGGAGCTGTTTTTT	CASSPPPGLARAGELFF
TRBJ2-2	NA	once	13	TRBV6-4	TGTGCCAGCAGTTATGGAGCTGCCGGGGAGCTGTTTTTT	CASSYGAAGELFF
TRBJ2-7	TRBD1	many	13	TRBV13	TGTGCCAGCAAGTCCCTGACAGGGCGCGAGCAGTACTTC	CASKSLTGREQYF
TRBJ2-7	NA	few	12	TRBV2	TGTGCCAGCAGGAAGAGAGCCTACGAGCAGTACTTC	CASRKRAYEQYF
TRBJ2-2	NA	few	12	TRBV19	TGTGCCAGTAATTGGTACACCGGGGAGCTGTTTTTT	CASNWYTGELFF
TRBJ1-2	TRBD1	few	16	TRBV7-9	TGTGCCAGCAGCGATACCGGGACAGGGCTTAACTATGGCTACACCTTC	CASSDTGTGLNYGYTF
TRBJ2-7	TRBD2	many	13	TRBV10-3	TGTGCCATCAGTGAGGCGGGAGGAGGGCCGCAGTACTTC	CAISEAGGGPQYF
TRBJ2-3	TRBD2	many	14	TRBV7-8	TGTGCCAGCAGCCCCCGGACTAGCTCAGATACGCAGTATTTT	CASSPRTSSDTQYF
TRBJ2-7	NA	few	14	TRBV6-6	TGTGCCAGCAGTTACTCGTACAGGACCGACGAGCAGTACTTC	CASSYSYRTDEQYF
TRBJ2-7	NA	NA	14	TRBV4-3	TGCGCCAGCAGCCAAGTATCAGGGGCCTACGAGCAGTACTTC	CASSQVSGAYEQYF
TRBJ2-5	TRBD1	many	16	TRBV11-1	TGTGCCAGCAGCTACACAATGGACAGGGAAGGAGAGACCCAGTACTTC	CASSYTMDREGETQYF
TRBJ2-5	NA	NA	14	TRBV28	TGTGCCAGCACCCCCTCGGGGGTTCAAGAGACCCAGTACTTC	CASTPSGVQETQYF
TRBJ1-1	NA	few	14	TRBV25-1	TGTGCCAGCAGTGAAGCTGGGTCTAACACTGAAGCTTTCTTT	CASSEAGSNTEAFF
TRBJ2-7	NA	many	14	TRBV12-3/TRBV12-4	TGTGCCAGCAGTTTGTCCGGGAGAACCTACGAGCAGTACTTC	CASSLSGRTYEQYF
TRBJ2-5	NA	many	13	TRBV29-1	TGCAGCGCTGCCCGGGGTAGACAAGAGACCCAGTACTTC	CSAARGRQETQYF
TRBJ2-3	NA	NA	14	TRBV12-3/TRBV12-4	TGTGCCAGCAGTTTGGAACTTAGCACAGATACGCAGTATTTT	CASSLELSTDTQYF
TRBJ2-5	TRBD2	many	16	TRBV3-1	TGTGCCAGCAGCCACATGGGCGGGGGAATGGGAGAGACCCAGTACTTC	CASSHMGGGMGETQYF
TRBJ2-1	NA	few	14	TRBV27	TGTGCCAGCTGGCTGGACGCGTCCTACAATGAGCAGTTCTTC	CASWLDASYNEQFF
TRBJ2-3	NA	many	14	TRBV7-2	TGTGCCAGCAGCTTCATCGGAACGACAGATACGCAGTATTTT	CASSFIGTTDTQYF
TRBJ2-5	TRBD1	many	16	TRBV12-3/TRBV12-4	TGTGCCAGCAGATCCTCCTGGGACAGGGGGCTAGAGACCCAGTACTTC	CASRSSWDRGLETQYF
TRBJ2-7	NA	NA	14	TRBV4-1	TGCGCCAGCAGCCAAGCCAGGGGGGTATTCGAGCAGTACTTC	CASSQARGVFEQYF
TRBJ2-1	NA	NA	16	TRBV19	TGTGCCAGTAGTATATTCGGCACAGGAGTCTACAATGAGCAGTTCTTC	CASSIFGTGVYNEQFF